A selection of T cell receptor beta chains follows, all from one sample in a study of cytomegalovirus exposure and HLA in healthy donors. Libraries were prepared by immunoSEQ multiplex PCR; TCRdb keeps only in-frame clonotypes and omits some of them. The table lists 150,000 or so clones, roughly 72% of them singletons, with under 2% in the top ten. The material sequenced was PBMCs. The origin of the receptors is a man aged 40-49 years in good health and CMV-seronegative. Each CDR3 is given with its conserved first and last residue. The D gene is left open where the match is weak. A clone size is listed for some rows: how often the clone was seen (once, few, many), or a class if it is expanded.

TRBD2 | TRBJ2-3 | TRBV2 | . | CASISTSGRGTQYF | TGTGCCAGCATTAGTACTAGCGGGAGGGGTACGCAGTATTTT
TRBD2 | TRBJ2-1 | TRBV11-3 | . | CASSLEAGGYNEQFF | TGTGCCAGCAGCTTAGAGGCGGGGGGGTACAATGAGCAGTTCTTC
TRBD2 | TRBJ2-7 | TRBV6-1 | many | CASSEELAGVSGQYF | TGTGCCAGCAGTGAGGAGCTAGCGGGAGTGTCAGGGCAGTACTTC
. | TRBJ2-1 | TRBV5-4 | . | CASTRGQYYNEQFF | TGTGCCAGCACCAGAGGCCAGTACTACAATGAGCAGTTCTTC
TRBD1 | TRBJ1-3 | TRBV28 | once | CAISRGQGRNTIYF | TGTGCCATCTCCAGAGGACAGGGGAGGAACACCATATATTTT
. | TRBJ1-1 | TRBV2 | . | CASSGGDTEAFF | TGTGCCAGCAGTGGAGGAGACACTGAAGCTTTCTTT
TRBD1 | TRBJ1-2 | TRBV12-5 | . | CASGLVPGTGAVRSYGYTF | TGTGCTAGTGGTTTGGTACCTGGGACAGGGGCGGTTCGTTCCTATGGCTACACCTTC
TRBD1 | TRBJ1-4 | TRBV5-1 | . | CASSPGQPATNEKLFF | TGCGCCAGCAGCCCGGGACAGCCTGCAACTAATGAAAAACTGTTTTTT
TRBD1 | TRBJ2-7 | TRBV15 | once | CATSGGTGSNYEQYF | TGTGCCACCAGCGGGGGGACAGGGTCCAATTACGAGCAGTACTTC
TRBD1 | TRBJ1-1 | TRBV5-1 | once | CASSSVPGQGLNTEAFF | TGCGCCAGCAGCTCCGTCCCGGGACAGGGGTTGAACACTGAAGCTTTCTTT
. | TRBJ2-6 | TRBV7-2 | . | CASSLAAGSGANVLTF | TGTGCCAGCAGCTTAGCGGCAGGCTCTGGGGCCAACGTCCTGACTTTC
. | TRBJ2-7 | TRBV7-6 | . | CASSTSGGAFRGLEQYF | TGTGCCAGCAGTACCTCGGGTGGCGCATTTCGGGGTCTCGAGCAGTACTTC
TRBD1 | TRBJ1-2 | TRBV2 | . | CASSLSDRDDYGYTF | TGTGCCAGCAGCTTGAGTGACAGGGACGACTATGGCTACACCTTC
. | TRBJ2-3 | TRBV2 | . | CASRQGLGTDTQYF | TGTGCCAGCAGACAGGGCCTAGGCACAGATACGCAGTATTTT
. | TRBJ2-3 | TRBV7-2 | . | CASSSTDTQYF | TGTGCCAGCAGCTCAACAGATACGCAGTATTTT
TRBD1 | TRBJ1-1 | TRBV27 | . | CASRGGRTEAFF | TGTGCCAGCAGAGGGGGCAGGACTGAAGCTTTCTTT